These T cell receptor beta chains were read from a single sample in a study of radiotherapy plus CTLA-4 blockade in lung cancer. Sequencing was performed with immunoSEQ multiplex PCR; in TCRdb, only in-frame clones are kept and a portion is missing. There are 45,000 to 55,000 clones in the sample; more than 65% occur only once, and about 2.9% lies in the top ten. Sequenced material: peripheral blood, taken from a patient treated with radiotherapy plus ipilimumab. These receptors originate from a human donor with non-small cell lung cancer who had a partial response to radiotherapy plus ipilimumab. Each CDR3 is given with its conserved first and last residue. The D gene is left open where the match is weak. Expanded clones are given a class, and other clones once, few, many or no size at all.

size	D	V	J	CDR3	DNA
.	.	TRBV7-2	TRBJ1-6	CASSLLGGSLHF	TGTGCCAGCAGCTTACTCGGGGGGTCCCTCCACTTT
once	.	TRBV5-1	TRBJ2-1	CASSRSGGGAANEQFF	TGCGCCAGCAGCCGTTCGGGTGGGGGGGCCGCAAATGAGCAGTTCTTC
.	.	TRBV2	TRBJ2-3	CASSLFTSTDTQYF	TGTGCCAGCAGTCTTTTTACTAGCACAGATACGCAGTATTTT
.	TRBD1	TRBV30	TRBJ1-1	CAWSVGTGGTEAFF	TGTGCCTGGAGTGTAGGGACAGGGGGGACTGAAGCTTTCTTT
.	TRBD1	TRBV7-8	TRBJ2-7	CASSIGTGVYHEQYF	TGTGCCAGCAGCATTGGGACAGGGGTTTACCACGAGCAGTACTTC
.	.	TRBV4-1	TRBJ1-4	CASSQDRGAGQEKLFF	TGCGCCAGCAGCCAAGACAGGGGTGCTGGGCAGGAAAAACTGTTTTTT
.	.	TRBV25-1	TRBJ1-1	CASSEGVRGVGAFF	TGTGCCAGCAGTGAGGGGGTCAGGGGAGTTGGGGCTTTCTTT
.	TRBD1	TRBV5-4	TRBJ2-5	CASSLGTGGTETQYF	TGTGCCAGCAGCCTGGGGACAGGGGGCACGGAGACCCAGTACTTC
.	.	TRBV19	TRBJ1-3	CASRQGGPGNTIYF	TGTGCCAGTAGGCAGGGTGGACCTGGAAACACCATATATTTT
.	TRBD1	TRBV5-8	TRBJ1-4	CASSRGQGPTNEKLFF	TGTGCCAGCAGCAGAGGACAGGGGCCAACTAATGAAAAACTGTTTTTT
.	.	TRBV9	TRBJ2-7	CASSVATVSSYEQYF	TGTGCCAGCAGCGTAGCAACAGTTAGCTCCTACGAGCAGTACTTC
.	TRBD1	TRBV7-3	TRBJ1-2	CASSLEGQGRYTF	TGTGCCAGCAGCCTAGAGGGACAGGGGCGCTACACCTTC
.	.	TRBV7-6	TRBJ2-3	CASSFRLYTDTQYF	TGTGCCAGCAGCTTTCGTCTATACACAGATACGCAGTATTTC
.	TRBD1	TRBV9	TRBJ2-5	CASSVAGGTGPETQYF	TGTGCCAGCAGCGTAGCAGGTGGGACAGGGCCGGAGACCCAGTACTTC
.	TRBD1	TRBV28	TRBJ1-1	CASSMTGRTTEAFF	TGTGCCAGCAGTATGACAGGGAGGACCACTGAAGCTTTCTTT
.	TRBD1	TRBV6-1	TRBJ2-7	CASMGQSTYEQYF	TGTGCCAGCATGGGACAGTCTACCTACGAGCAGTACTTC
.	.	TRBV4-3	TRBJ2-3	CASSQDVASPTSTDTQYF	TGCGCCAGCAGCCAAGATGTGGCGTCACCGACTAGCACAGATACGCAGTATTTT
.	.	TRBV19	TRBJ1-1	CASSILGITEAFF	TGTGCCAGTAGTATACTCGGTATTACTGAAGCTTTCTTT
.	TRBD1	TRBV5-1	TRBJ2-7	CASSPDREVVVNEQYF	TGCGCCAGCAGCCCGGACAGGGAAGTAGTGGTGAACGAGCAGTACTTC
.	.	TRBV6-6	TRBJ1-2	CASIGIAAGYTF	TGTGCCAGCATAGGAATCGCGGCTGGCTACACCTTC